Listed below are T cell receptor beta chains from one sample, sequenced in a study of T cells after somatic rescue of genetic block. Sequencing was performed with immunoSEQ multiplex PCR; in TCRdb, only in-frame clones are kept and a portion is missing. The table lists roughly 71,000 clones, roughly 93% of them singletons. Sequencing was carried out using peripheral blood mononuclear cells (PBMCs). The receptors stem from a man in his thirties or forties. Each CDR3 is given with its conserved first and last residue. Fields, in order: V gene, D gene, J gene, clone size, CDR3 protein, CDR3 DNA. A D gene is named only where the DNA matches it firmly. Size is stated for part of the rows, as once, few or many counts, or as a class when the clone is expanded.

TRBV9,-,TRBJ2-1,-,CASSVVAGVVSYNEQFF,TGTGCCAGCAGCGTAGTGGCAGGGGTAGTCTCCTACAATGAGCAGTTCTTC
TRBV9,-,TRBJ2-3,once,CASSVEGQPWGTDTQYF,TGTGCCAGCAGCGTAGAAGGACAGCCCTGGGGCACAGATACGCAGTATTTT
TRBV30,-,TRBJ1-4,-,CAWSSPRVATNEKLFF,TGTGCCTGGAGTTCCCCTCGGGTGGCAACTAATGAAAAACTGTTTTTT
TRBV6-4,-,TRBJ2-2,once,CASSDGVTNTGELFF,TGTGCCAGCAGTGACGGGGTAACGAACACCGGGGAGCTGTTTTTT
TRBV29-1,-,TRBJ2-7,-,CSVVDLYEQYF,TGCAGCGTTGTTGACCTTTACGAGCAGTACTTC
TRBV6-5,-,TRBJ1-1,-,CASRWRALNTEAFF,TGTGCCAGCAGGTGGAGGGCACTGAACACTGAAGCTTTCTTT
TRBV15,-,TRBJ2-5,-,CATEGRAGETQYF,TGTGCCACCGAAGGGAGAGCTGGAGAGACCCAGTACTTC
TRBV6-1,-,TRBJ1-6,few,CASRLRESPLHF,TGTGCCAGCAGGCTCCGTGAATCGCCCCTCCACTTT
TRBV6-5,-,TRBJ2-6,-,CASSYGGSGANVLTF,TGTGCCAGCAGTTACGGAGGGTCTGGGGCCAACGTCCTGACTTTC
TRBV11-1,-,TRBJ2-6,-,CASSLAALDSPSGANVLTF,TGTGCCAGCAGCTTAGCCGCCTTGGACTCGCCCTCTGGGGCCAACGTCCTGACTTTC
TRBV20-1,-,TRBJ1-2,-,CSSAVLGGYTF,TGCAGCTCCGCAGTGCTTGGCGGCTACACCTTC
TRBV28,TRBD1,TRBJ2-2,-,CASSRPRDRAVPGELFF,TGTGCCAGCAGCCGGCCCCGGGACAGGGCGGTTCCGGGGGAGCTGTTTTTT
TRBV4-2,TRBD1,TRBJ2-3,-,CASSQTQGAYSDTQYF,TGTGCCAGCAGCCAGACACAGGGGGCGTACTCAGATACGCAGTATTTT
TRBV2,-,TRBJ2-5,-,CASRESAAQETQYF,TGTGCCAGCAGGGAATCGGCGGCGCAAGAGACCCAGTACTTC
TRBV11-2,TRBD1,TRBJ1-1,-,CASSPQGARNTEAFF,TGTGCCAGCAGCCCGCAGGGGGCCAGGAACACTGAAGCTTTCTTT
TRBV7-9,-,TRBJ2-5,-,CASSLAESSGDWQTQYF,TGTGCCAGCAGCTTAGCGGAGAGTAGTGGGGACTGGCAGACCCAGTACTTC
TRBV18,-,TRBJ2-7,-,CASSPWQSGSVEQYF,TGTGCCAGCTCACCATGGCAAAGCGGTTCCGTCGAGCAGTACTTC
TRBV18,-,TRBJ1-3,-,CASSPPIRSGNTIYF,TGTGCCAGCTCACCACCGATCAGATCTGGAAACACCATATATTTT
TRBV6-6,-,TRBJ2-2,-,CASSYTGAETGELFF,TGTGCCAGCAGTTACACGGGGGCAGAAACCGGGGAGCTGTTTTTT
TRBV4-3,-,TRBJ2-1,-,CASSLRLSEPSYNEQFF,TGCGCCAGCAGCCTTCGACTCTCCGAACCCTCCTACAATGAGCAGTTCTTC
TRBV7-2,-,TRBJ1-2,-,CASSLAGGYGYTF,TGTGCCAGCAGCTTAGCAGGGGGGTATGGCTACACCTTC
TRBV10-3,TRBD2,TRBJ2-1,-,CAISESAGAHNEQFF,TGTGCCATCAGTGAGTCGGCGGGAGCCCACAATGAGCAGTTCTTC
TRBV5-1,-,TRBJ1-4,-,CASSTGKTNEKLFF,TGCGCCAGCAGTACGGGAAAAACTAATGAAAAACTGTTTTTT
TRBV5-8,TRBD2,TRBJ2-2,-,CASSPGGGLVTGELFF,TGTGCCAGCAGCCCGGGGGGAGGGCTCGTCACCGGGGAGCTGTTTTTT
TRBV6-5,-,TRBJ2-3,-,CASSHGNTQYF,TGTGCCAGCAGCCACGGTAATACGCAGTATTTT
TRBV27,-,TRBJ2-7,-,CASSTAETYEQYF,TGTGCCAGCAGTACAGCGGAGACCTACGAGCAGTACTTC